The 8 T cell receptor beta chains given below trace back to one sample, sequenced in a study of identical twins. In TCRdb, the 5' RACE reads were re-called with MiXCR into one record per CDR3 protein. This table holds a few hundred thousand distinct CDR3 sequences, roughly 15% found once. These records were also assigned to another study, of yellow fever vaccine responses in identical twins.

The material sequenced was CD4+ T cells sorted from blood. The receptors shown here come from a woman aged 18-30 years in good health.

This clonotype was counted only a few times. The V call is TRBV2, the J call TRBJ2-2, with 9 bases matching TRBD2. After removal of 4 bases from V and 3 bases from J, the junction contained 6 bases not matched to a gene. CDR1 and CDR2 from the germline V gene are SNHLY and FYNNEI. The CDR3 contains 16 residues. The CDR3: CASSAAGGSYTGELFF. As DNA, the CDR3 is TGTGCCAGCAGTGCGGCGGGGGGGTCGTACACCGGGGAGCTGTTTTTT.

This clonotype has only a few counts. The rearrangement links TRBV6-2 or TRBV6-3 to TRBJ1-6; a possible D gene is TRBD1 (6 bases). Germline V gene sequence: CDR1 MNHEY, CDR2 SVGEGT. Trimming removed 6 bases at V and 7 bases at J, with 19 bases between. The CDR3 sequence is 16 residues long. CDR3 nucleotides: TGTGCCAGCAGCCCCTCAGGCAGGGGACGGAATTCACCCCTCCACTTT. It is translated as CASSPSGRGRNSPLHF.

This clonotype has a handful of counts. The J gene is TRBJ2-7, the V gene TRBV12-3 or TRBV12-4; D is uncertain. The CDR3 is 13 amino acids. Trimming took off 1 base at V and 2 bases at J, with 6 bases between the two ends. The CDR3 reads CASSLGHPYEQYF. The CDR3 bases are TGTGCCAGCAGTTTAGGGCACCCCTACGAGCAGTACTTC.

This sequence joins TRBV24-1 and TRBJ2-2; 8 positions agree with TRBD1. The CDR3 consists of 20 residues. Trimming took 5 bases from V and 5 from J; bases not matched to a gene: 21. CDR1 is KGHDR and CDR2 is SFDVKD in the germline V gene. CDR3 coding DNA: TGTGCCACCAGTGCCCCTCCGGGACAGGCGATACTTACAGGGACCGGGGAGCTGTTTTTT. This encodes CATSAPPGQAILTGTGELFF.

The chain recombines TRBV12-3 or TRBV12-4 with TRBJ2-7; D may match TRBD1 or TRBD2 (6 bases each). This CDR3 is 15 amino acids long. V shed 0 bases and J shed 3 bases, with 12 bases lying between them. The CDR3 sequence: CASSLAHGGGYEQYF. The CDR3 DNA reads TGTGCCAGCAGTTTAGCGCATGGAGGGGGCTACGAGCAGTACTTC.

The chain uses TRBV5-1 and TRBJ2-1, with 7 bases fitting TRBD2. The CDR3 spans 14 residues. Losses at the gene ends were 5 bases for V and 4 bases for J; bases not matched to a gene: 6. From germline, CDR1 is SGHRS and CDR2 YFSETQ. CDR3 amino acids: CASRGLAAYNEQFF. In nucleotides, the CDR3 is TGCGCCAGCAGGGGGCTAGCGGCTTACAATGAGCAGTTCTTC. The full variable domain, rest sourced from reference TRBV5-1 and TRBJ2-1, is KAGVTQTPRYLIKTRGQQVTLSCSPISGHRSVSWYQQTPGQGLQFLFEYFSETQRNKGNFPGRFSGRQFSNSRSEMNVSTLELGDSALYLCASRGLAAYNEQFFGPGTRLTVL.

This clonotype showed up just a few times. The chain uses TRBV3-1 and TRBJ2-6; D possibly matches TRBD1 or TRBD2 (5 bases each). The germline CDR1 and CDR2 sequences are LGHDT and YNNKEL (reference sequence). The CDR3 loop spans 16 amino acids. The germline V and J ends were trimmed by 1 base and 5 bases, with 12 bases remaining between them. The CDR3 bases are TGTGCCAGCAGCCAAGTAGGGACCCAGTGGGCCAACGTCCTGACTTTC. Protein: CASSQVGTQWANVLTF.

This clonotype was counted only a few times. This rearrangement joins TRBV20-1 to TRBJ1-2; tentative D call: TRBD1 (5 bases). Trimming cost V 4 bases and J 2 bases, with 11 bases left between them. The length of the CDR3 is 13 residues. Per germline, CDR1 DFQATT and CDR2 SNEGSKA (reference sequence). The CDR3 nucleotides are TGCAGTGCTACCCAGGACAAGAACTATGGCTACACCTTC. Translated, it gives CSATQDKNYGYTF.